This T cell receptor (beta chain) stems from a study of T cell responses to AZD1222 COVID-19 vaccine. The CDR3 totals 15 residues. V gave up 3 bases and J gave up 2 bases, with 11 bases separating them. Germline lookup yields CDR1 SGDLS and CDR2 YYNGEE. Using immunoSEQ multiplex PCR, the repertoire was profiled, and TCRdb retains in-frame clones only, with some absent. The sample includes about 140,000 clones, roughly 90% of them seen just once. The sequence came from an adult in good health. The sequencing used peripheral blood, collected on day 0 of AZD1222 vaccination. The chain links TRBV9 to TRBJ1-4; the D is unclear. The CDR3 reads CASSEDPPTNEKLFF. For the CDR3, the DNA is TGTGCCAGCAGCGAGGACCCCCCTACTAATGAAAAACTGTTTTTT.